Below, one T cell receptor (beta chain) is given with its context. These data are taken from a study of blood T cell repertoires in COVID-19. Using immunoSEQ multiplex PCR, the repertoire was profiled, and TCRdb retains in-frame clones only, with some absent. The sample yields approximately 78,000 clones, roughly nine tenths seen once. Trimming pared 3 bases from V and 2 bases from J, leaving 13 bases between. CDR3 length: 16 residues. The germline CDR1 and CDR2 sequences are LGHNA and YSLEER. The receptor was isolated from a man in his forties or fifties with COVID-19, enrolled during active disease. The specimen was peripheral blood. This chain links TRBV4-3 with TRBJ2-2, with TRBD2 as a possible D gene (6 bases). DNA for the CDR3: TGCGCCAGCAGCCAGCTCGGGGGAAAAAACACCGGGGAGCTGTTTTTT. Protein sequence: CASSQLGGKNTGELFF.